This TCR beta chain was captured in a study of shared clonotypes between healthy human individuals. Germline loops: CDR1 SQVTM, CDR2 ANQGSEA. The CDR3 covers 15 residues. Trimming removed 8 bases from V and 0 bases from J, with 17 bases in between. Regarding the study as a whole: In the sorted subsets, rarefaction showed sequencing was incomplete despite large depth.

Comments on this clone: Its antigen is currently unknown.

The assay ran at deep level. The authors distributed each subset's genomic DNA evenly over several immunoSEQ plates. Original processing notes: ImmunoSEQ sequences covered only the junction and lacked quality scores; filtering therefore differed. The data were produced by immunoSEQ multiplex PCR, yet TCRdb's version contains in-frame clones alone and is incomplete. V, J and clone size derive from that table, while D and trimming were established from the DNA sequence. The repertoire holds over 75,000 clones, with approximately 70% as singletons. The chain employs TRBV29-1 and TRBJ2-1; the D gene could be TRBD1 or TRBD2 (5 bases each). Sequences were obtained from memory CD8+ T cells sorted from blood. The subset: CD45RO+ cells pooled with CCR7-negative TemRA cells. The clonotype originates from a man younger than 40 in good health. CDR3 sequence reads: CSTWDRDGSYNEQFF. The CDR3 bases are TGCAGCACCTGGGACCGGGATGGCTCCTACAATGAGCAGTTCTTC.